This is a list of T cell receptor beta chains from one sample in a study of T cell responses to AZD1222 COVID-19 vaccine. Profiling relied on immunoSEQ multiplex PCR, and the TCRdb table lists in-frame clones only, not all of them. Among under 150,000 clones, roughly nine tenths were seen once, and the ten largest hold about 7%. This sample comprised peripheral blood, obtained on day 0 of AZD1222 vaccination. Receptor source: an adult in good health. The conserved cysteine and the conserved F or W are not part of the CDR3 here.

J gene: TRBJ2-7
V gene: TRBV7-9
CDR3 protein: ASSQVRGSYEQY

J gene: TRBJ1-5
V gene: TRBV6-1
CDR3 protein: ASSQAGGTFSNQPQH

J gene: TRBJ1-6
V gene: TRBV19
CDR3 protein: ASSPRDGNSPLH

J gene: TRBJ2-3
V gene: TRBV6-5
CDR3 protein: ASSYGLATSTDTQY

J gene: TRBJ2-7
V gene: TRBV5-1
CDR3 protein: ASTLGRRENEQY

J gene: TRBJ2-5
V gene: TRBV15
CDR3 protein: ATSRGRKETQY

J gene: TRBJ1-2
V gene: TRBV10-3
CDR3 protein: AISESGTEYGYT

J gene: TRBJ2-1
V gene: TRBV19
CDR3 protein: ASSTPWAGEYNEQF

J gene: TRBJ2-7
V gene: TRBV19
CDR3 protein: ASTTGTGLSYEQY

J gene: TRBJ2-3
V gene: TRBV19
CDR3 protein: ASLTGEITDTQY

J gene: TRBJ2-7
V gene: TRBV7-7
CDR3 protein: ASSLMETAADLY

J gene: TRBJ1-6
V gene: TRBV9
CDR3 protein: ASSPGQGPNSPLH

J gene: TRBJ1-3
V gene: TRBV2
CDR3 protein: ASSGIGTGNTIY